These T cell receptor beta chains were read from a single sample in a study of early T cells in non-severe SARS-CoV-2 infection. TCRdb fed the 5' RACE reads into MiXCR, producing one record per CDR3 protein. The sample holds around 70,000 distinct CDR3 sequences, around 12% seen once. The sample taken for sequencing was whole blood. Receptor source: an adult who was a healthcare worker with PCR-confirmed SARS-CoV-2 infection or an uninfected control (not recorded which). Both conserved end residues are part of each CDR3. The D gene is left open where the match is weak. Not every row has a clone size; where given, it reads once, few, many or a size class.

j_call clone_size d_call v_call cdr3_nt cdr3_aa
TRBJ2-1 . . TRBV28 TGTGCCAGCAGGGGAAGGGGACCCTACAATGAGCAGTTCTTC CASRGRGPYNEQFF
TRBJ1-1 . . TRBV7-8 TGTGCCAGCAGCTTCCACAAGAACACTGAAGCTTTCTTT CASSFHKNTEAFF
TRBJ2-7 many TRBD1 TRBV6-5 TGTGCCAGCACCGGGACAGGGCCCTCGAGGGAGCAGTACTTC CASTGTGPSREQYF
TRBJ2-3 few . TRBV14 TGTGCCAGCAGCCTACGGGGGGCCCGCACAGATACGCAGTATTTT CASSLRGARTDTQYF
TRBJ2-2 . . TRBV11-1 TGTGCCAGCAGTTTCACCGAGGCCGGGGAGCTGTTTTTT CASSFTEAGELFF
TRBJ1-1 many . TRBV7-9 TGTGCCAGCAGTCGGGCTGAAGCTTTCTTT CASSRAEAFF
TRBJ2-1 . TRBD2 TRBV12-3/TRBV12-4 TGTGCCAGCAGTCCGACTAGCGCTACCTACAATGAGCAGTTCTTC CASSPTSATYNEQFF
TRBJ2-5 few . TRBV7-3 TGTGCCAGCAGCTTAAGCCAGGGGATGGCAGAGACCCAGTACTTC CASSLSQGMAETQYF
TRBJ2-7 many . TRBV11-2 TGTGCCAGCAGCTTAGACGGGGCTGCCTACGAGCAGTACTTC CASSLDGAAYEQYF
TRBJ1-2 . TRBD1 TRBV2 TGTGCCAGCAGGGGACAGGGTCTTGGCTACACCTTC CASRGQGLGYTF
TRBJ2-1 . . TRBV3-1 TGTGCCAGCAGCCAAGGACGCAGCCGGCAGTTCTTC CASSQGRSRQFF
TRBJ2-7 many . TRBV11-2 TGTGCCAGCAGCTTACAGGGCCCCGTCGAGGAGCAGTACTTC CASSLQGPVEEQYF
TRBJ2-1 many . TRBV12-5 TGTGCTAGTGGTTGGTCGACAGCCCTGCAAAGCGAGCAGTTCTTC CASGWSTALQSEQFF
TRBJ2-7 many TRBD1 TRBV3-1 TGTGCCAGCAGCCGCGACAGGGGGTACGAGCAGTACTTC CASSRDRGYEQYF
TRBJ1-3 once . TRBV29-1 TGCAGCGTTCGGGCAGACTCTGGAAACACCATATATTTT CSVRADSGNTIYF
TRBJ1-5 many . TRBV12-3/TRBV12-4 TGTGCCAGCAGTTTAAGGCCGCGTAACAATCAGCCCCAGCATTTT CASSLRPRNNQPQHF
TRBJ1-2 few . TRBV28 TGTGCCAGCAGTTTGAGGACCTATGGCTACACCTTC CASSLRTYGYTF